This T cell receptor beta chain was recorded in a study of cytomegalovirus exposure and HLA in healthy donors. A note on this clone: The target antigen is unknown.

The PCR had 60 Vbeta and 13 Jbeta primers. Sequenced by immunoSEQ multiplex PCR; TCRdb stores in-frame clones only, minus some. Seen in this sample are about 160,000 clones; the ten most common clones hold roughly 1.3%. Study-wide results and caveats: A later analysis linked a missense DCLRE1C variant to TCR beta V- and J-gene trimming. As immune exposure information, only CMV serostatus was available. Reportedly, a later analysis found an Asian-associated ancestry cluster had fewer N-insertions than the roughly 700-donor mean. Cytomegalovirus-associated status was assigned to 150 or so TCR beta chains.

Trimming removed 8 bases at V and 9 bases at J, with 20 bases between. The CDR3 covers 14 residues. Germline CDR1 reads MNHEY; CDR2 reads SVGAGI. Sequencing input: PBMCs. The clonotype originates from a woman in her sixties or seventies in good health and CMV-seronegative. The V gene is TRBV6-5, the J gene TRBJ2-1; D is possibly TRBD1 (5 bases). The CDR3 DNA follows: TGTGCCAGCTCCCCCCAAGTGAGTAGGGGTGAGCAGTTCTTC. Its protein product is CASSPQVSRGEQFF.